The present entry profiles one T cell receptor (beta chain) with its context. Its antigen is currently not known. Within one base of it there is no much larger clone, and no base qualities were kept. The source of the sample is a study of cytomegalovirus exposure and HLA in healthy donors (dated by TCRdb to about 2017). About the full investigation: An earlier analysis of roughly 500 of the donors reported about 250 Gb of sequence data and 100 million to 130 million unique TCR beta sequences from some 180 million T cells. Of the roughly 420 genotyped donors, 65% to 90% were placed in the genetic ancestry cluster associated with self-reported Caucasian donors. Four to six DR-DQ haplotypes were handled as single units for association and clustering, since linkage in the cohort was strong. The study combined high-throughput TCR immunosequencing, statistical association of individual TCRs with disease status, and machine learning to predict cytomegalovirus infection status. To study patterns of TCR occurrence, a later analysis re-analyzed previously published TCR beta repertoires from around 700 donors and added high-resolution HLA genotyping. Rather than using new phenotypic data, the later analysis identified candidate immune exposures from TCR beta sequences and from how often those sequences occurred across donors. The study aimed to test whether signatures of past pathogen exposure could be identified by cataloging public T cell receptors. Around 300 gigabases of sequencing data and approximately 85 million unique TCR sequences were included in an early release covering around 650 HLA-typed donors. Donor age, sex, ethnicity and CMV serostatus were compiled alongside the repertoire data. On average, 235,054 unique TCR beta nucleotide sequences were sequenced per donor among a few hundred genotyped donors of the cohort, with roughly 20% of those sequences being non-productive. In addition to the first cohort of several hundred subjects, a separate validation cohort of some 120 different subjects was used. In an earlier analysis of 500 to 650 of the donors, high-throughput TCR beta sequencing was used to judge whether each TCR beta V gene segment behaved as functional or pseudogenic. Both class I and class II loci were covered by HLA typing, at four-digit resolution. Every discovery cohort repertoire had been produced on one sequencing platform. The number of typed donors differed by locus: roughly 629-630 for A, B, C, DRB1 and DQB1; about 520 for DQA1; some 590 for DPA1; and about 450 for DPB1. The T cell repertoires of 670 or so subjects were profiled by immunosequencing and related to cytomegalovirus serostatus. In a later genetic analysis, genome-wide SNP genotypes for about 60% of the 666 donors were used, and that subset was treated as a discovery cohort.

The library was prepared using the immunoSEQ multiplex PCR assay. The multiplex PCR relied on a mix of 60 forward primers for TCR Vbeta segments and 13 reverse primers for TCR Jbeta segments. The CDR3 region of rearranged TCR beta genes was amplified from genomic DNA with a multiplex PCR assay. Amplified TCR beta libraries were sequenced as 87-base-pair reads on the Illumina HiSeq System. The authors' analysis ran thus. A later analysis counted tens of millions of unique TCR beta chains across the 550 to 800 repertoires, and around 12 million of these chains were shared by at least two donors. Raw reads were error-corrected and collapsed into unique sequences with a nearest-neighbor algorithm that merged closely related sequences to remove PCR and sequencing errors. CDR3 sequences were aligned to IMGT reference sequences to assign V, D and J gene segments. For a sequence to be retained, a match of at least six nucleotides to both a V gene segment and a J gene segment was required. A rearrangement was called productive if the CDR3 had no stop codons and remained in frame with V and J, and every other rearrangement was called non-productive. Following IMGT convention, CDR3 was defined as the stretch from the second conserved V-encoded cysteine to the conserved J-encoded phenylalanine. In an earlier analysis of around 540 of the donors, sequences lacking an unambiguous match to a single V gene segment were excluded. In an earlier analysis of approximately 500 of the donors, a V segment was called functional when productive rearrangements were above 56.7%, and segregating when the standard deviation between donors exceeded 5%. A statistical classification framework was developed to diagnose cytomegalovirus status using the catalog of TCR beta chain sequences. V and J gene assignment, in a later analysis, came from comparing TCR nucleotide sequences with IMGT/GENE-DB human TR gene sequences. In a later analysis, CDR3 sequences and most-parsimonious VDJ recombination scenarios were assigned using the TCRdist pipeline. A later analysis defined each TCR beta chain by its CDR3 amino acid sequence plus V-gene family, and excluded reads lacking a unique V-gene family. To address suspected cross-contamination and a sequencing artifact, a later analysis removed 592 highly shared, low-generation-probability nucleotide sequences. A later analysis calculated a clonal expansion index for each public chain from normalized within-repertoire ranks of inferred template counts. In a later analysis, generation probabilities were computed using a VDJ recombination model fitted to out-of-frame rearrangements, and the results were checked against IGoR. In a later analysis, TCR-TCR, TCR-HLA and TCR-CMV co-occurrence was scored with hypergeometric tests, and a repertoire-size bias correction was applied to TCR pairs. To estimate false discovery rates, a later analysis permuted the HLA or CMV assignments 20 times. In a later analysis, co-occurring TCRs were grouped using DBSCAN, and TCRdist sequence similarity was added for clustering within HLA-allele-positive subsets. Repertoires with fewer than 30,000 or more than 120,000 public chains were left out of co-occurrence clustering, as were five repertoires with anomalous nucleotide sharing. The immuneACCESS repertoire file appears here via TCRdb, limited to in-frame rearrangements. These files lack a portion of the clones; in checked studies, under half of the deficit traces to unresolved V genes, and the cause of the others is not known. The V and J calls and the clone size are those of that table, but D and trimming were determined from the DNA. This sample holds approximately 170,000 clones; about 85% were observed only once. Clones ranked in the top ten supply around 2.6% of the sample.

The CDR3 has 15 amino acids, counting the end cysteine and phenylalanine. The entry retains the CDR3 DNA only, 45 bases that are in frame from base 1. The germline V gene encodes CDR1 ENHRY and CDR2 SYGVKD. What the study reported, not specific to this receptor: A further reported finding was that TCR beta sequences accurately predicted the HLA-A and HLA-B alleles for most subjects in the first cohort. The authors suggested that the approach could potentially be extended to other disease states and immunological phenotypes. The classifier was reported to diagnose cytomegalovirus status with high specificity and sensitivity in both the original cohort and the validation cohort. Because counts were too low, roughly 16 rarely observed V segments, including chromosome 9 orphons, were left out of the earlier analysis of roughly 600 of the donors. Compared with equally common non-associated chains, HLA-associated TCR beta chains in a later analysis were more clonally expanded and had lower generation probabilities. Only TCR beta chains were sequenced in this cohort, and the absence of alpha or paired-chain data limited detectable features. In vitro tests confirmed that a few of the cytomegalovirus-associated TCR beta chains recognize cytomegalovirus antigens. Linkage disequilibrium might explain the correlated functional status among segregating V segments, but an unknown experimental factor could not be ruled out. Most TCR sequences were seen in very few donors, while some public TCRs were found in many individuals. Assigning TCR associations to individual alleles was difficult when HLA alleles, especially DR and DQ, strongly co-occurred. In a later analysis, TCR association rates were found to vary across HLA loci, with the most associated TCRs seen for DRB1 alleles and the fewest for HLA-C alleles. Most CMV-associated TCR beta chains appeared to be HLA-restricted in a later analysis, and the HLA associations seemed to be driven largely by CMV exposure. In an earlier analysis of approximately 600 of the donors, most TCR beta V segments were observed in productive rearrangements about 87% or about 30% of the time, broadly matching IMGT annotations. HLA typing was unavailable for some donors at each locus, so association tests used only the typed subset. Compared with the approximately 670-donor mean, donors in an Asian-associated ancestry cluster had fewer N-insertions in productive TCRs, according to a later genetic analysis. A group of highly shared sequence variants was considered likely to be a technical artifact of the sequencing pipeline. CMV serostatus was the only immune exposure information available for the cohort. Some IMGT-functional V segments, including TRBV6-2 and TRBV6-3, could not be distinguished by the 87-base-pair reads and were therefore excluded. In a later analysis, several top co-occurrence clusters were reported to appear linked to parvovirus B19, influenza, CMV and Epstein-Barr virus. A later genetic analysis associated a missense DCLRE1C variant with V-gene and J-gene trimming of TCR beta chains, and an independent cohort replicated the association. Sequencing depth was assumed to be roughly uniform across donors in the presence/absence analyses, though that assumption may not hold. In the study, around 150 TCR beta chains were listed as associated with cytomegalovirus. In a later analysis, 16,951 TCR beta sequences were associated with specific HLA alleles at a false discovery rate of 0.05.

In total, roughly 710 healthy bone marrow donors made up the cohort. At the time of sampling, all cohort members were nominally healthy, though unrecorded immune exposures were likely present. The donor was CMV seropositive and was included in the group of 250 to 350 seropositive cohort members. A peripheral blood sample was collected from each donor, and TCR beta sequencing was performed on peripheral blood mononuclear cells. Genomic DNA extraction from the blood cell samples was performed with the Qiagen DNeasy Blood Extraction Kit. The V and J segments used are TRBV10-3 and TRBJ2-5, with 13 central nucleotides matching TRBD2. The DNA matches TRBJ2-7 better at its end, which makes the J call doubtful. The source material was PBMCs. The receptor comes from a man younger than 45 in good health and CMV-seropositive. The nucleotide sequence is TGTGCCATCAGAGCGGGACTAGCGGGAAACAACGAGCAGTACTTC. This translates into CAIRAGLAGNNEQYF.